Listed below are T cell receptor beta chains from one sample, sequenced in a study of siplizumab effects on memory and regulatory T cells. Here immunoSEQ multiplex PCR was the method, and the copy in TCRdb shows in-frame clones only, minus some. The sample lists some 100,000 clones; under 95% were seen once. The sequenced sample consisted of Tregs sorted from blood. These receptors were taken from a human donor in good health. Both conserved end residues are part of each CDR3. A D gene is named only where the DNA matches it firmly. Some rows have no size entry. The others give once, few or many, or a class for an expanded clone.

v_call,clone_size,j_call,d_call,cdr3_aa,cdr3_nt
TRBV19,NA,TRBJ2-3,NA,CASKGLSTDTQYF,TGTGCCAGTAAGGGACTGAGCACAGATACGCAGTATTTT
TRBV5-1,NA,TRBJ1-1,NA,CASQTTVNTEAFF,TGCGCCAGTCAGACCACAGTGAACACTGAAGCTTTCTTT
TRBV6-1,NA,TRBJ2-1,TRBD1,CAITRQGEQFF,TGTGCCATTACACGACAGGGGGAGCAGTTCTTC
TRBV7-9,NA,TRBJ2-4,NA,CASSRGAVGIQYF,TGTGCCAGCTCAAGGGGGGCCGTTGGCATTCAGTACTTC
TRBV6-5,NA,TRBJ1-5,NA,CASRPPGSNQPQHF,TGTGCCAGCAGGCCACCAGGAAGCAATCAGCCCCAGCATTTT
TRBV5-1,NA,TRBJ2-3,NA,CASSLALDSTDTQYF,TGCGCCAGCAGCTTGGCCCTGGACAGCACAGATACGCAGTATTTT
TRBV15,NA,TRBJ1-6,TRBD1,CATSRITGGSSPLHF,TGTGCCACCAGCAGAATAACAGGGGGGAGCTCACCCCTCCACTTT
TRBV5-1,NA,TRBJ1-4,TRBD1,CASSPGGAPGNEKLFF,TGCGCCAGCAGCCCAGGGGGGGCGCCGGGTAATGAAAAACTGTTTTTT
TRBV4-2,NA,TRBJ2-7,NA,CASSQNGVALYEQYF,TGTGCCAGCAGCCAAAATGGGGTGGCCCTCTACGAGCAGTACTTC
TRBV6-1,NA,TRBJ2-3,NA,CASKENHMWTDTQYF,TGTGCCAGCAAAGAAAATCACATGTGGACAGATACGCAGTATTTT
TRBV27,NA,TRBJ2-1,NA,CASSLVRESSYNEQFF,TGTGCCAGCAGTTTAGTCCGGGAGAGCTCCTACAATGAGCAGTTCTTC
TRBV4-1,NA,TRBJ2-4,NA,CASSHKNIQYF,TGCGCCAGCAGCCATAAAAACATTCAGTACTTC
TRBV7-9,once,TRBJ1-1,NA,CASSLFGTMNTEAFF,TGTGCCAGCAGCTTATTTGGCACTATGAACACTGAAGCTTTCTTT
TRBV19,NA,TRBJ1-2,TRBD1,CASSIAPGQAVFNYGYTF,TGTGCCAGTAGTATAGCTCCCGGACAGGCCGTTTTTAACTATGGCTACACCTTC
TRBV5-5,NA,TRBJ1-4,TRBD1,CASSRTGFGEKLFF,TGTGCCAGCAGCCGGACAGGGTTTGGTGAAAAACTGTTTTTT
TRBV10-3,NA,TRBJ2-6,NA,CAISGVGANVLTF,TGTGCCATCTCAGGGGTTGGGGCCAACGTCCTGACTTTC
TRBV7-2,NA,TRBJ1-1,TRBD1,CASSPGQGTEAFF,TGTGCCAGCAGCCCTGGACAGGGCACTGAAGCTTTCTTT
TRBV7-2,NA,TRBJ1-3,TRBD1,CASSVGQSSGNTIYF,TGTGCCAGCAGCGTGGGACAGAGCTCTGGAAACACCATATATTTT
TRBV2,NA,TRBJ1-2,NA,CASRALPRAYGYTF,TGTGCCAGCAGGGCACTTCCGCGTGCCTATGGCTACACCTTC
TRBV7-8,once,TRBJ1-6,NA,CASSPGGGRLNNSPLHF,TGTGCCAGCAGCCCGGGGGGGGGACGGCTAAATAATTCACCCCTCCACTTT
TRBV15,NA,TRBJ2-3,NA,CATSKPLGSIPTDTQYF,TGTGCCACCAGCAAGCCCCTGGGCAGCATCCCCACAGATACGCAGTATTTT
TRBV27,few,TRBJ1-4,NA,CASSFLRGTNEKLFF,TGTGCCAGCAGTTTCCTCAGGGGCACTAATGAAAAACTGTTTTTT
TRBV5-1,few,TRBJ1-1,NA,CASSYVGNTEAFF,TGCGCCAGCAGCTACGTCGGGAACACTGAAGCTTTCTTT
TRBV30,NA,TRBJ1-1,NA,CAWNTGGLDTEAFF,TGTGCCTGGAATACCGGTGGGTTGGACACTGAAGCTTTCTTT
TRBV5-4,NA,TRBJ1-1,NA,CASSHGGRGNTEAFF,TGTGCCAGCAGCCACGGGGGGCGGGGGAACACTGAAGCTTTCTTT
TRBV6-5,NA,TRBJ2-7,TRBD2,CASSSTSGRSIEQYF,TGTGCCAGCAGCTCTACTAGCGGGAGAAGTATCGAGCAGTACTTC
TRBV13,NA,TRBJ1-1,NA,CASSVVGQLFLNTEAFF,TGTGCCAGCAGCGTCGTCGGACAGCTTTTCTTGAACACTGAAGCTTTCTTT
TRBV5-1,NA,TRBJ1-5,NA,CASSLGLGTPQHF,TGCGCCAGCAGCTTGGGTTTAGGGACCCCCCAGCATTTT
TRBV7-9,few,TRBJ1-4,NA,CASSLDQGEKLFF,TGTGCCAGCAGCTTAGACCAGGGAGAAAAACTGTTTTTT
TRBV5-1,once,TRBJ2-5,NA,CASSLGRVKETQYF,TGCGCCAGCAGCTTGGGCAGGGTGAAAGAGACCCAGTACTTC
TRBV29-1,NA,TRBJ1-1,TRBD1,CSVEPTGAEAFF,TGCAGCGTTGAACCTACAGGGGCTGAAGCTTTCTTT